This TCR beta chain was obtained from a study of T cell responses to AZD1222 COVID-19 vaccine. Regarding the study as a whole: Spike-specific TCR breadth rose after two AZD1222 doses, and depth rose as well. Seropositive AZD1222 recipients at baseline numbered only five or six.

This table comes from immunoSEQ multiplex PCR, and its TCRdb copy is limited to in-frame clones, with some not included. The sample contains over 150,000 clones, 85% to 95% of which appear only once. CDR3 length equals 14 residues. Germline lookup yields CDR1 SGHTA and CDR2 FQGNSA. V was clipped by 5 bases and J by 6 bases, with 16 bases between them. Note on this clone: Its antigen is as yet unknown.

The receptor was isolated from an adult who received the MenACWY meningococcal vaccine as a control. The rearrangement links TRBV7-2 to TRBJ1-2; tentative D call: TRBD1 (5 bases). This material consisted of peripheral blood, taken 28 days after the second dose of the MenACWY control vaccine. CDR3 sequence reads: CASSLGARVHGYTF. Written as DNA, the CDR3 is TGTGCCAGCAGCCTAGGGGCCAGGGTCCATGGCTACACCTTC.